Here is one T cell receptor (beta chain) with its context. This CDR3 comprises 15 residues. The junction had 6 bases not matched to a gene; V was cut back by 3 bases and J by 8 bases. The V gene's germline CDR1 is SGHAT and CDR2 FQNNGV. Generated by immunoSEQ multiplex PCR, the TCRdb table keeps only in-frame clones and is missing some. The data contain about 170,000 clones, around 84% of them singletons. The sample originates from a study of blood T cell repertoires in COVID-19. The overall study: The United States, Italy and Spain were the sources of the acute and convalescent COVID-19 samples.

This sequence originates from a man aged 45-65 years with active or convalescent COVID-19. The V call is TRBV11-2, the J call TRBJ1-4; TRBD1 matches at 10 bases. The sequenced sample consisted of peripheral blood. The CDR3 is CASSFPGQGNEKLFF. The CDR3 DNA is TGTGCCAGCAGCTTCCCGGGACAGGGGAACGAAAAACTGTTTTTT. Looking up the rest from reference TRBV11-2 and TRBJ1-4 gives the full variable domain: EAGVAQSPRYKIIEKRQSVAFWCNPISGHATLYWYQQILGQGPKLLIQFQNNGVVDDSQLPKDRFSAERLKGVDSTLKIQPAKLEDSAVYLCASSFPGQGNEKLFFGSGTQLSVL.